The present T cell receptor (beta chain) was sequenced within a study of OX40 agonist ivuxolimab in advanced cancers. J was trimmed by 3 bases and V by 7 bases; bases with no gene match: 2. The CDR3 runs 12 residues. Per the germline V gene, CDR1 is SQVTM and CDR2 is ANQGSEA. Data came from immunoSEQ multiplex PCR; TCRdb stores just in-frame clones and leaves some out. The sample carries about 150,000 clones, about nine tenths recorded once. The chain recombines TRBV29-1 with TRBJ2-2, with 7 bases that match TRBD1. The material was CD4+ or CD8+ T cells sorted from blood, obtained in a trial of the OX40 agonist ivuxolimab. The sequence was obtained from an adult with an advanced solid tumor such as melanoma, head and neck, liver or kidney cancer. CDR3 sequence reads: CSGQGDTGELFF. The CDR3 region has the DNA TGCAGCGGTCAGGGGGACACCGGGGAGCTGTTTTTT.